This T cell receptor (beta chain) was captured in a study of identical twins. Via MiXCR, TCRdb re-called the 5' RACE reads, giving one row per CDR3 protein. The data contain 700,000 or so distinct CDR3 sequences, 21% of them singletons. This CDR3 is 13 amino acids long. V lost 8 bases to trimming and J lost 7 bases, with 15 bases between them. The germline V gene has CDR1 LGHDT and CDR2 YNNKEL (reference sequence). In addition, the sample was reused for a study of T cells expressing NK-cell markers.

Sequencing was performed on PBMCs. The TCR was taken from a woman younger than 35 in good health. The chain uses TRBV3-1 and TRBJ2-4; tentatively, D is TRBD1 (6 bases). The CDR3 nucleotides read TGTGCCAGCCAGGAGTCAGGGGCGAACATTCAGTACTTC. This codes for CASQESGANIQYF.